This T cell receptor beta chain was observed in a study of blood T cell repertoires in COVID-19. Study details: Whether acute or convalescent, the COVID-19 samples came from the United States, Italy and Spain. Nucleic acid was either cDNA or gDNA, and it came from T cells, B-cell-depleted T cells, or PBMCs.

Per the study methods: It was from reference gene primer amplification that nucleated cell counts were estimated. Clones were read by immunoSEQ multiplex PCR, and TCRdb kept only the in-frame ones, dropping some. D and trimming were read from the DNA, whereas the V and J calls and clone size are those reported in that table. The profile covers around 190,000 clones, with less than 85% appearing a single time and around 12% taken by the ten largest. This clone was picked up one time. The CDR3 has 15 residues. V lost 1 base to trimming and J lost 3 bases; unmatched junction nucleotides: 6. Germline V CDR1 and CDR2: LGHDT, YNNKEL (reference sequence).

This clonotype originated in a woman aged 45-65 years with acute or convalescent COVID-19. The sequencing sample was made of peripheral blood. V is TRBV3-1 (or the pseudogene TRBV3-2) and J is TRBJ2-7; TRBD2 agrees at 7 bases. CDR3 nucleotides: TGTGCCAGCAGCCAAGGAGGGGAGGGTAGCTACGAGCAGTACTTC. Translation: CASSQGGEGSYEQYF.